The TCR beta chain under discussion was sequenced for a study of control samples from healthy donors and cancer patients. This clone was seen a single time. Sequencing used immunoSEQ multiplex PCR; TCRdb keeps in-frame clones, though not all of them. The sample holds roughly 50,000 clones; around 94% are singletons and the top ten take almost 4%. Germline-derived CDR1 and CDR2 are SGHTA and FQGNSA. The CDR3 is made up of 14 amino acids. V shed 5 bases and J shed 4 bases, with 14 bases lying between them. This rearrangement joins TRBV7-2 to TRBJ2-5; D is ambiguous. The source material was blood. The TCR sequence derives from a man aged 25 to 45 in good health. CDR3 DNA sequence: TGTGCCAGCAGCCGCGGACCTCCTGGAGAGACCCAGTACTTC. This sequence encodes CASSRGPPGETQYF.